This T cell receptor (beta chain) originates from a study of CD8 T cells in Susac syndrome. The RNA input was roughly 0.45 to 1 ug, and it was reverse transcribed with random hexamers. TCRdb reprocessed the immunoSEQ multiplex PCR reads via MiXCR and lists one record per CDR3 protein. The data show approximately 200,000 distinct CDR3 sequences, roughly 94% seen once. CDR1 MNHEY and CDR2 SMNVEV come from the germline V gene (reference sequence). CDR3 length: 14 residues. J lost 7 bases, V lost 5 bases, and 9 bases had no gene match. The sample comprised CD4+ T cells from PBMCs. The rearrangement uses TRBV27 and TRBJ2-7; 9 bases map to TRBD2. This receptor was obtained from a human donor with multiple sclerosis. The CDR3 region has the DNA TGTGCCAGCAGTCCAGCGGGGGGCCCTACGGAGCAGTACTTC. This sequence encodes CASSPAGGPTEQYF.